This T cell receptor (beta chain) originates from a study of shared clonotypes between healthy human individuals. As for the study in general: Three plates were used per donor for CD4 naive, three for CD4 memory, two for CD8 naive and one for CD8 memory.

The assay was immunoSEQ multiplex PCR, and TCRdb's table has in-frame clones only and misses some. The data show about 1.1 million clones, about 80% seen once. Regarding the study as a whole: A limitation of the genetic and exposure-history diversity represented arose from few donors.

The V segment lost 8 bases and the J segment 4 bases; nucleotides outside the gene matches: 9. This CDR3 has 15 amino acids. The V gene's germline CDR1 is SNHLY and CDR2 FYNNEI. As regards this clone: Its antigen is still unknown.

The chain has TRBV2 and TRBJ1-1; 11 nucleotides agree with TRBD1. The specimen was memory CD4+ T cells from PBMCs. The subset is: CD45RA-negative fraction. This TCR came from a man aged 18 to 29 in good health. Some clones in this sample may be carry-over from other donors' samples. CDR3 residues: CASARTGGLGTEAFF. In DNA, the CDR3 is TGTGCCAGCGCCAGGACAGGGGGCCTGGGCACTGAAGCTTTCTTT.